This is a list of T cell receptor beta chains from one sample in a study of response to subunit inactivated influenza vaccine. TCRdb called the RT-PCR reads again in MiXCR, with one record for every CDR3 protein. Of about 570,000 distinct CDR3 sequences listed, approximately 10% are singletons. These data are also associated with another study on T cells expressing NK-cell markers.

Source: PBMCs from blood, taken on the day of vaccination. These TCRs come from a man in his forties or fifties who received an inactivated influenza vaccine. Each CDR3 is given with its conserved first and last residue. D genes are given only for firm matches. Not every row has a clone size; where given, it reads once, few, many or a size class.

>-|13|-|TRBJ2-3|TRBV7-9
TGTGCCAGCAGCGGCCTCATGGCAGATACGCAGTATTTT
CASSGLMADTQYF
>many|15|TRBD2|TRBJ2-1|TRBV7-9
TGTGCCAGCAGCTTAGGAACTAGCGGGACCGATGAGCAGTTCTTC
CASSLGTSGTDEQFF
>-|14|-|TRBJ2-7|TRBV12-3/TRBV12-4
TGTGCCAGCAGTCCCGGGACTTTGTTCTACGAGCAGTACTTC
CASSPGTLFYEQYF
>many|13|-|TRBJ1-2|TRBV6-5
TGTGCCAGCAGTTTACCCGGGACTGAAGGCTACACCTTC
CASSLPGTEGYTF
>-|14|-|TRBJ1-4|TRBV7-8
TGTGCCAGCAGCTTAGTTGGCAGGGAAGGAAAACTGTTTTTT
CASSLVGREGKLFF
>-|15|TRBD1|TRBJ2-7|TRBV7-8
TGTGCCAGCAGCCCAAACGTGGGACAGTCCTACGAGCAGTACTTC
CASSPNVGQSYEQYF
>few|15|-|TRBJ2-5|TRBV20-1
TGCAGTGCTAGAGATGGCCGGGAGAGCCGCTCAACCCAGTACTTC
CSARDGRESRSTQYF
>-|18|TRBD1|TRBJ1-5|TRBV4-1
TGCGCCAGCAGCCCCCGGGGGACAGGGGTGCTGCACAATCAGCCCCAGCATTTT
CASSPRGTGVLHNQPQHF
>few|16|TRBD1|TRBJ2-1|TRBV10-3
TGTGCCATCAGTTCAGGACAGGGGGGGTCCTACAATGAGCAGTTCTTC
CAISSGQGGSYNEQFF
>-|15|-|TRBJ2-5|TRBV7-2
TGTGCCAGCAGCTTAGTCCGAGAATGGCAAGAGACCCAGTACTTC
CASSLVREWQETQYF
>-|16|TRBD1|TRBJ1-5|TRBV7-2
TGTGCCAGCAGCTTAGTGGACAGGTGGGGCAATCAGCCCCAGCATTTT
CASSLVDRWGNQPQHF
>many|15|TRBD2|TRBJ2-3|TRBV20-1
TGCAGTGCTAGGCGTACTAGCGGGAGAGGGGATACGCAGTATTTT
CSARRTSGRGDTQYF
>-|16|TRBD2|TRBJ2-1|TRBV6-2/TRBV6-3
TGTGCCAGCAGCCCATCCCCTAGCGGTGCCTACAATGAGCAGTTCTTC
CASSPSPSGAYNEQFF
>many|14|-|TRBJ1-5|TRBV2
TGTGCCAGCAGTGAGATTGGTCAGAGGGGGCCCCAGCATTTT
CASSEIGQRGPQHF
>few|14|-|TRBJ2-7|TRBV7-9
TGTGCCAGCAGCTTAGAGGAAGGCTCCTACGAGCAGTACTTC
CASSLEEGSYEQYF
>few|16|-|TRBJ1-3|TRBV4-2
TGTGCCAGCAGCCAGCTAACCGGGGGCTCTGGAAACACCATATATTTT
CASSQLTGGSGNTIYF
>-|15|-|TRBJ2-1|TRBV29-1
TGCAGCGTTGAAGATAGGACCGTCTCCCCAGATGAGCAGTTCTTC
CSVEDRTVSPDEQFF
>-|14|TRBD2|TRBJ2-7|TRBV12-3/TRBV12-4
TGTGCCAGCAGAAAGAGCGGGGGGGCGGACGAGCAGTACTTC
CASRKSGGADEQYF
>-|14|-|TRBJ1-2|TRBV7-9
TGTGCCAGCAGCCCCACGGAGGGTCGTTATGGCTACACCTTC
CASSPTEGRYGYTF
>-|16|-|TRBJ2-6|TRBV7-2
TGTGCCAGCAGCCCAGGAGGGAACTCTGGGGCCAACGTCCTGACTTTC
CASSPGGNSGANVLTF
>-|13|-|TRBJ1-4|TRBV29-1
TGCAGCGTTGAGAGACAGGCCAGTGGAAAACTGTTTTTT
CSVERQASGKLFF
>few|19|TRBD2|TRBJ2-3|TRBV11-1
TGTGCCAGCAGCCCCGGGGCAGCGGGACTAGCGGGGGCCACAGATACGCAGTATTTT
CASSPGAAGLAGATDTQYF
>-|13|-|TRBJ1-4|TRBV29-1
TGCAGCTTAACTCTACCGGGCCATGAAAAACTGTTTTTT
CSLTLPGHEKLFF
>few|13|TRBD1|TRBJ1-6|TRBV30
TGTGCCTGGAACCGGGACAGCAATTCACCCCTCCACTTT
CAWNRDSNSPLHF
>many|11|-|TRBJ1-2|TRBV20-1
TGCAGTGTCTTCCAGGGGAGTGGCTACACCTTC
CSVFQGSGYTF
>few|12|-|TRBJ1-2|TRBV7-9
TGTGCCAGCAGCATTGACAGTTATGGCTACACCTTC
CASSIDSYGYTF
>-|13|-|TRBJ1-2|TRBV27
TGTGCCAGCAGTTTTGGTGGGAGCTATGGCTACACCTTC
CASSFGGSYGYTF
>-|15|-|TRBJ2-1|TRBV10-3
TGTGCCACCCGCGGATCGACGGACGCCTACAATGAGCAGTTCTTC
CATRGSTDAYNEQFF